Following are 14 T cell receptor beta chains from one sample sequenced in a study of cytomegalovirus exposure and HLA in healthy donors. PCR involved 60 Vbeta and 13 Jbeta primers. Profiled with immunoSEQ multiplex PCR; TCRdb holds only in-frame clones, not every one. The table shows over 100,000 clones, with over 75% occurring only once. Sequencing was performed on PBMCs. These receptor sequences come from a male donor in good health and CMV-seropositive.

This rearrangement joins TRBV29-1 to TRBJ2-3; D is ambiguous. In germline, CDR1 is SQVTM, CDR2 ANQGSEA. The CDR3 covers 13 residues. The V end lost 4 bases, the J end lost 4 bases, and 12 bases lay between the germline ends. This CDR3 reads CSVVRMSADTQYF. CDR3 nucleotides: TGCAGCGTTGTTCGCATGTCAGCAGATACGCAGTATTTT.

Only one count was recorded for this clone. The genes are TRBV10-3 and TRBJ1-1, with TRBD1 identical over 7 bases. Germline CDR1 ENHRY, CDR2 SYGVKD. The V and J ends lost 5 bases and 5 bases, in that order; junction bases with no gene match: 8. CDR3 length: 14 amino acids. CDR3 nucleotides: TGTGCCATCAGTCCCGACAGGGCGGGAACTGAAGCTTTCTTT. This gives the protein CAISPDRAGTEAFF.

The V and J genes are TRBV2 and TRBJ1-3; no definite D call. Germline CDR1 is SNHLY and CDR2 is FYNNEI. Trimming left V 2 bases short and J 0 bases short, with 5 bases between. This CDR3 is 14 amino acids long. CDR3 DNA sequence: TGTGCCAGCAGTGAATACTCCTCTGGAAACACCATATATTTT. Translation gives CASSEYSSGNTIYF. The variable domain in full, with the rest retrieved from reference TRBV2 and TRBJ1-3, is EPEVTQTPSHQVTQMGQEVILRCVPISNHLYFYWYRQILGQKVEFLVSFYNNEISEKSEIFDDQFSVERPDGSNFTLKIRSTKLEDSAMYFCASSEYSSGNTIYFGEGSWLTVV.

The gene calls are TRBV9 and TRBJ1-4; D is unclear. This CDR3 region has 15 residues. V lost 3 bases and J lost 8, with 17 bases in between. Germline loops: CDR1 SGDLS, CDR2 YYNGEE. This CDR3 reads CASSGGMINGEKLFF. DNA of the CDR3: TGTGCCAGCAGCGGAGGAATGATAAATGGCGAAAAACTGTTTTTT.

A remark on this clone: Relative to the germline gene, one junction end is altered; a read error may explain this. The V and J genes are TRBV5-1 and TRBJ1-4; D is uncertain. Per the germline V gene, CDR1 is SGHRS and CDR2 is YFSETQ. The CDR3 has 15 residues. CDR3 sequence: CASTPSGATSEKLFF. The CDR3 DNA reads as TGCGCCAGCACCCCAAGTGGTGCAACTAGTGAAAAACTGTTTTTT.

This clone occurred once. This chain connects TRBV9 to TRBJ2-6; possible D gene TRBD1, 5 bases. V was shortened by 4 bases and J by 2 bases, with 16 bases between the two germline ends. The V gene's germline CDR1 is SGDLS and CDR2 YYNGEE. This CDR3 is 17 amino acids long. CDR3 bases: TGTGCCAGCAGCTCCCAAGGGGTGACAGCTGGGGCCAACGTCCTGACTTTC. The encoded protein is CASSSQGVTAGANVLTF.

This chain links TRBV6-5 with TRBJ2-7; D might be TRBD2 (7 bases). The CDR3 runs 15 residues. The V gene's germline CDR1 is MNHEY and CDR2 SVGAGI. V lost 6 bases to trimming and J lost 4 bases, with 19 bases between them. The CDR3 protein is CASRLRGGGLYEQYF. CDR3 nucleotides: TGTGCCAGCAGGCTACGGGGAGGGGGTTTGTACGAGCAGTACTTC.

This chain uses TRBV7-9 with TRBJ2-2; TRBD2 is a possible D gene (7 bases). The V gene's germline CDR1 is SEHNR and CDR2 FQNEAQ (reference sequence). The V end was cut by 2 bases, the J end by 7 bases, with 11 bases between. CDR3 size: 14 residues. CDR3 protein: CASSLNGGHGELFF. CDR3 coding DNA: TGTGCCAGCAGCTTAAACGGGGGGCACGGGGAGCTGTTTTTT.

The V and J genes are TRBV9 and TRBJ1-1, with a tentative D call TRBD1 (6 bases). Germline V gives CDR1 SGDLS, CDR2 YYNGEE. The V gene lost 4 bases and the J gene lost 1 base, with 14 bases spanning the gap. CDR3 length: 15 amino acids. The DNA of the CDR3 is TGTGCCAGCAGCCTGACAGGTGGGACGAACACTGAAGCTTTCTTT. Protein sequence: CASSLTGGTNTEAFF. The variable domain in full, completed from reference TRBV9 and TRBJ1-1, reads DSGVTQTPKHLITATGQRVTLRCSPRSGDLSVYWYQQSLDQGLQFLIQYYNGEERAKGNILERFSAQQFPDLHSELNLSSLELGDSALYFCASSLTGGTNTEAFFGQGTRLTVV.

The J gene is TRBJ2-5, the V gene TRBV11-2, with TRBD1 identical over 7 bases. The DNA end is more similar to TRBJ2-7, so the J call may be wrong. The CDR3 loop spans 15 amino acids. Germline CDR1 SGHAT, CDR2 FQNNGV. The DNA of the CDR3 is TGTGCCAGCAGCTCACCTCGGGACAGACCCTACGAGCAGTACTTC. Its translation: CASSSPRDRPYEQYF.

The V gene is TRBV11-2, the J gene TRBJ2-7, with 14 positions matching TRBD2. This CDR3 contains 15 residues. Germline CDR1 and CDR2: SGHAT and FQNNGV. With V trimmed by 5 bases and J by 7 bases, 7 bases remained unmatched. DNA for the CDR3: TGTGCCAGCAGCAAAAGACTAGCGGGAGGGGATGAGCAGTACTTC. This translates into CASSKRLAGGDEQYF.

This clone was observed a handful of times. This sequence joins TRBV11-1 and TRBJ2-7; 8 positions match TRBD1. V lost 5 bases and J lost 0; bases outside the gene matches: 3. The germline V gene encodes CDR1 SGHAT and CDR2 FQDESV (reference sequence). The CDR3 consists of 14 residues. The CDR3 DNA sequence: TGTGCCAGCAGCCGGGACAGGTTCTCCTACGAGCAGTACTTC. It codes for CASSRDRFSYEQYF. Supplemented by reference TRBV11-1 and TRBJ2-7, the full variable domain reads EAEVAQSPRYKITEKSQAVAFWCDPISGHATLYWYRQILGQGPELLVQFQDESVVDDSQLPKDRFSAERLKGVDSTLKIQPAELGDSAMYLCASSRDRFSYEQYFGPGTRLTVT.

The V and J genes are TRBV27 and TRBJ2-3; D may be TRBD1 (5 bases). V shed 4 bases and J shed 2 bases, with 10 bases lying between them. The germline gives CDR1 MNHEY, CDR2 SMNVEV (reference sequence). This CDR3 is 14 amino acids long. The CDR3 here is CASSYRQTTDTQYF. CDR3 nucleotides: TGTGCCAGCAGTTACCGACAGACCACAGATACGCAGTATTTT.

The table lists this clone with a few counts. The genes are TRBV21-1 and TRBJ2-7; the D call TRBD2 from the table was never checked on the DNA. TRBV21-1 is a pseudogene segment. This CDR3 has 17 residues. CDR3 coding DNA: TGTGCCAGCAGCACGTTAGCTCAGCGCACGGGGTACTACGAGCAGTACTTC. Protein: CASSTLAQRTGYYEQYF.